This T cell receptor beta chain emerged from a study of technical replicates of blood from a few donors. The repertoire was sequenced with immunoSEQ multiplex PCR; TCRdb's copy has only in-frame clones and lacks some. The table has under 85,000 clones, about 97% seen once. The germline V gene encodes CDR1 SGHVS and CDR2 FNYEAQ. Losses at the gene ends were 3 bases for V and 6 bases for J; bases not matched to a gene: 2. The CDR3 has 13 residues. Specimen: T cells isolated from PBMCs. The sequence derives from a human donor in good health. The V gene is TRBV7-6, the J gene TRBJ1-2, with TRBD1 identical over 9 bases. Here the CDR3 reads CASSFTGGNGYTF. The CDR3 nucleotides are TGTGCCAGCAGCTTTACAGGGGGCAATGGCTACACCTTC.